This T cell receptor beta chain was documented in a study of regulatory T cells in long-lasting Graves disease. On the study more broadly: The criterion for persistent Graves' disease was over 5 years of antithyroid drugs with positive TSH receptor antibodies.

Time point specified: persistent/refractory GD, antithyroid drugs over 5 years with positive TRAb. Extracted RNA from PBMCs served as the source of the TCR library. CDR3 length: 16 residues. Germline-derived CDR1 and CDR2 are SGHTA and FQGNSA. V shed 1 base and J 2 bases; nucleotides not matched to a gene: 6. iRepertoire HTBI primers and Arm-PCR of CDR3 regions built TCR beta libraries. TCRdb called the multiplex PCR reads again in MiXCR, with one record for every CDR3 protein. The table has approximately 380,000 distinct CDR3 sequences, about a fifth seen once. This clonotype appeared a few times. Antigen unknown. The study, taken as a whole, reports: Favoring TRBV28, TRBJ1-2 and TRBJ2-5 was a feature seen in persistent disease.

The genes are TRBV7-2 and TRBJ2-7, with 9 bases matching TRBD1. The specimen was peripheral blood mononuclear cells (PBMCs), collected when the disease was refractory, from a patient treated with antithyroid drugs. This TCR was recovered from a female donor with Graves disease. CDR3 sequence (DNA): TGTGCCAGCAGCTTAGGGGGGACAGGGCCAACCTACGAGCAGTACTTC. This encodes CASSLGGTGPTYEQYF.